This record covers a single T cell receptor beta chain. Antigen: not known. This specimen belongs to a study of molecular identifiers for immune sequencing clone quantification. General study points: Clonotypes topping 20 RNA copies carried over 97% of effector molecules but under 1% of naive ones. Spiked Jurkat TCR RNA originating from one cell could reportedly be identified amid one million naive cells.

Naive CD8 libraries came from roughly 20,000 to 1,000,000 sorted cells with 10%, 30% or 50% RNA. MiXCR, applied by TCRdb to the PCR reads, yields one record per CDR3 protein. The data hold under 350,000 distinct CDR3 sequences, with roughly 24% observed a single time. The germline gives CDR1 MNHEY, CDR2 SMNVEV (reference sequence). V lost 2 bases and J 5 bases, leaving 13 bases between the germline ends. The CDR3 loop spans 15 amino acids. The J gene is TRBJ1-5, the V gene TRBV27; no reliable D call. The clonotype was recovered from a human donor in good health. Some libraries in this study had Jurkat cell RNA spiked in. Sequencing was carried out using naive CD8+ T cells from blood, with Jurkat cell RNA spiked in. Described subset: FACS-sorted CD8+CD4-CCR7+CD45RA+ naive T cells. This CDR3 reads CASSLAGQSYQPQHF. DNA of the CDR3: TGTGCCAGCAGTTTAGCCGGCCAGAGCTATCAGCCCCAGCATTTT.